This T cell receptor (beta chain) was identified during a study of CD8+ T cells in alopecia areata. About the study: A 6-month off-drug phase came after tofacitinib, which had lasted 6 to 18 months.

About this clone itself: Its specificity is not known.

Collected material from alopecia areata patients comprised lesional scalp punch biopsies and peripheral blood. TCR sequencing used cDNA made by reverse transcription of extracted RNA. Only in-frame clones appear in the TCRdb table, and some are missing; sequencing was by immunoSEQ multiplex PCR. The table lists 110,000 to 150,000 clones, 45% to 60% of them singletons. Study results and caveats: Clarity of TCR sharing across patients fell short of that in mice, possibly HLA-related. In lesional scalp, particularly from alopecia totalis/universalis, clonality was higher than in normal scalp.

The source of this sequence is a human donor with alopecia areata. Sample: CD4+ T cells sorted from blood, taken at week 0.

Here the CDR3 reads CASSAGQREANEKLFF. CDR3 bases: TGTGCCAGCAGTGCTGGGCAGAGGGAGGCCAATGAAAAACTGTTTTTT. The chain employs TRBV25-1 and TRBJ1-4; D gene unclear. CDR1 MGHDK and CDR2 SYGVNS come from the germline V gene. This CDR3 region has 16 residues. The ends were cut back, 4 bases at V and 5 bases at J, with 17 bases in the middle.